The T cell receptor (beta chain) described here comes from a study of Ad26.COV2.S vaccination and SARS-CoV-2 variants (dated by TCRdb to the early 2020s). Describing the broader study: Donors in the vaccine arm were drawn from COV1001, a multicentre, randomized, double-blind, placebo-controlled phase I-IIa trial testing Ad26.COV2.S in healthy adults. Ad26.COV2.S was administered intramuscularly at a dose of 5x10^10 or 1x10^11 viral particles, either as one shot or as two shots given 56 days apart. TCRbeta repertoire sequencing was used to assess the specificity and breadth of SARS-CoV-2-reactive T cell receptors after Ad26.COV2.S vaccination. A total of 32 samples were included in the TCR-sequenced set, comprising around 19 Ad26.COV2.S vaccine recipients, 5 placebo recipients and 8 SARS-CoV-2 convalescent individuals. Participants in the trial were split at random into five groups of five each, receiving low-dose or high-dose Ad26.COV2.S once or twice, or else placebo on both occasions. Blinding of investigators to trial group allocation was maintained during experiments and outcome assessment.

In the paper's terms, the treatment or condition label means: around 19 received Ad26.COV2.S at low or high dose, single or two shots; about 5 received placebo; per-sample allocation not given. Repertoires of vaccine and placebo recipients were sequenced from samples taken on day 63 after the first injection. Cohort 1b enrolled some 25 adults aged 18-55 years at a single site in Boston, USA, between 29 July and 7 August 2020. Ad26.COV2.S was a replication-incompetent adenovirus type 26 vector expressing a prefusion-stabilized SARS-CoV-2 spike protein from the original Wuhan strain. As for this clone: The antigen this receptor binds is unknown. One base away there is no much larger clone; base qualities are not given.

The immunoSEQ Assay was used to sequence TCRbeta CDR3 regions. After extraction, genomic DNA underwent amplification by bias-controlled multiplex PCR, followed by high-throughput sequencing. The source study handled its data this way. To quantify the absolute abundance of every unique TCRbeta CDR3 region, sequences were collapsed and filtered. T cell fraction was estimated by normalizing TCRbeta template counts to usable DNA, which was measured by amplifying reference genes present in all nucleated cells. Repertoire TCRs were annotated as SARS-CoV-2-specific when V gene, CDR3 amino acid sequence and J gene were exactly matched to a known reactive TCR set. The reference SARS-CoV-2 TCR set came from MIRA and was filtered for enrichment in COVID-19-positive ImmuneCODE repertoires, removing public or cross-reactive TCRs. Drawing on the MIRA antigens, annotated TCRs were analysed further at the level of specific ORF or position within ORF. Depth was the summed frequency of annotated unique rearrangements, while breadth was defined as annotated unique rearrangements over total unique productive rearrangements. Two-sided Wilcoxon rank-sum tests were applied when comparing TCR breadth between groups. In TCRdb, the immuneACCESS table is reduced to in-frame sequences with V and J assigned. These tables do not hold every clone; where another copy was compared, an unresolved V gene accounts for under half, and the others remain unexplained. V and J calls and clone size are given by that table; D and trimming were obtained from the DNA. Across this sample there are hundreds of thousands of clones, with more than 80% seen only once. The ten largest clones add up to over 1.3% of the sample.

The research as a whole found: Ad26.COV2.S recipients had higher spike-specific TCR breadth than placebo recipients (P = 0.0014). Vaccine and placebo recipients had comparable non-spike TCR breadth, which fits with the vaccine containing only spike. The study lacked the statistical power to compare responses across vaccine doses or regimens. It was noted by the authors that total T cell responses may have been underestimated by the TCR breadth and depth analyses. After vaccination, substantial breadth of spike-specific CD8+ and CD4+ T cell responses was reported.

The junction shows trimming of 0 bases on V and 5 bases on J, plus 9 bases between the germline ends. The CDR3, cysteine through phenylalanine, is 13 amino acids long. Only the CDR3 DNA stays, 39 bases, in frame from base 1. CDR1 is given as SGDLS and CDR2 as YYNGEE, both from the germline V gene. The clonotype comes from a person between 18 and 59 years old who received the Ad26.COV2.S COVID-19 vaccine or a placebo. This sample comprised peripheral blood, obtained in a trial of Ad26.COV2.S vaccine versus placebo. The chain joins TRBV9 to TRBJ2-7, with a tentative D gene TRBD2 over 5 matching bases. The encoded CDR3 is CASSVETRDEQYF. The sequenced DNA: TGTGCCAGCAGCGTAGAAACTAGGGACGAGCAGTACTTC.